This TCR beta chain was identified in a study of T cell responses to AZD1222 COVID-19 vaccine (dated by TCRdb to the early 2020s). For the wider study: AZD1222 recipients given second doses at about 4 weeks or at about 12 weeks were pooled, since spike-specific TCR depth and breadth were not found to differ between the two schedules. Trial participants were enrolled by age into 18-55, 56-69 and 70-plus year subgroups, with around 150, 28 and 57 TCR-sequenced participants respectively. TCR sequencing covered 233 trial participants: about 210 given two doses of AZD1222 and 26 given two doses of MenACWY control vaccine. Overall study results and their limits: Because no day 14 peak-response samples were available, the repertoires could be characterized only after the peak T cell response. After two AZD1222 doses, spike-specific TCR breadth and depth were significantly higher than at day 0 and than in MenACWY recipients. Only five or six AZD1222 recipients were SARS-CoV-2 seropositive at baseline, limiting conclusions about previously exposed vaccinees. Vaccine-associated CD4 TCRs spanned the whole spike protein, with dominant responses in regions 160-218 and 743-854. In the small 56-69-year group, the increase in depth fell short of significance, most likely because of low power. Participants were mostly white British and included more females than males, and it was suggested by the authors that clonal diversity may have been underestimated. Epitopes outside the regions mutated in the B.1.351 and B.1.1.7 variants were reportedly recognized by nearly half of the unique spike-specific TCRs.

Read against the paper, the sample's time point label means: baseline before first vaccination. Vaccinee samples were obtained from the UK trials COV001 and COV002, which included a single-blind randomized controlled phase 2/3 trial of AZD1222 (ChAdOx1 nCoV-19) in healthy adults. Trial participant PBMC samples were collected at day 0 and day 28 after the second dose for TCRbeta chain sequencing. Concerning this clone: Its specific antigen is unknown. Qualities for individual bases were not recorded, and no much larger clone is one base off.

The CDR3 regions of human TCRbeta chains were subjected to immunosequencing. The authors processed their data as follows. TCRs in the repertoires were matched against a reference library of SARS-CoV-2-specific TCRs that had been generated with the MIRA antigen-specificity platform. Breadth meant the fraction of unique TCRs that were SARS-CoV-2-associated, whereas depth meant the fraction of total T cells that were SARS-CoV-2-associated. Using the MIRA data, every spike-specific TCR was mapped to the spike region that the TCR reacted to and assigned to either a CD4 or a CD8 class. Log10-transformed breadth and depth values were compared by one-way ANOVA with Sidak's multiple comparisons tests. TCRdb limited this immuneACCESS table to in-frame rearrangements with V and J called. A share of clones is missing; checked studies link under half to unresolved V genes, and the rest is unexplained. The V and J calls and the clone size are those of that table, but D and trimming were determined from the DNA. A total of tens of thousands of clones appear in this sample, 88% of them only once. The biggest ten clones account for around 5.5% of the sample.

Based on the germline V gene, the CDR1 and CDR2 sequences are SGHTA and FQGNSA. Relative to germline, V is missing 8 bases and J is missing 5 bases, with 9 bases of the junction outside any gene match. The CDR3 spans 14 residues, from the cysteine through the phenylalanine. Only the CDR3 region is kept as DNA, spanning 42 bases read in frame from base 1. Sequencing was performed on peripheral blood, taken on day 0 of AZD1222 vaccination. This receptor chain uses TRBV7-2 and TRBJ2-5; 9 middle bases align to TRBD2. The receptor was derived from an adult in good health. Here is the DNA: TGTGCCAGCGGCGGTAGCGGGAGTCGGGAGACCCAGTACTTC. Translated, this gives CASGGSGSRETQYF.